Listed here are 7 T cell receptor gamma chains from one sample, sequenced in a study of gamma-delta chains in newborns, infants, children. TCRdb reran clone calling via CATT on the reads. The sample has over 2,000 gamma-chain clones; approximately 30% are singletons. Sequenced sample: blood. The receptor set was obtained from a child who was a newborn, infant or young child, either healthy, febrile or measles-vaccinated (not recorded which).

This clone was seen more than once but under ten times. This sequence joins TRGV8 and TRGJP1. The CDR3 totals 11 residues. The V and J ends lost 2 bases and 10 bases, in that order; junction bases with no gene match: 1. Germline V gives CDR1 VENAVY, CDR2 YDSYNSRV. The CDR3 region is CATWDNWFKIF. The DNA for the CDR3 is TGTGCCACCTGGGATAATTGGTTCAAGATATTT.

This clone was counted only a few times. The rearrangement uses TRGV9 and TRGJP. V lost 3 bases, J lost 7 bases, and 9 bases stayed unmatched. CDR1 and CDR2 from the germline V gene are GITISATS and ISYDGTV (reference sequence). This CDR3 has 17 residues. The CDR3 reads CALWESLGELGKKIKVF. DNA for the CDR3: TGTGCCTTGTGGGAGTCGCTGGGGGAGTTGGGCAAAAAAATCAAGGTATTT.

With respect to this clone: A read error may produce the germline difference seen at one junction end. The DNA for the CDR3 is TGTGCCTCGTGGGAGGTGCTTGAGTATAAGAAACTCTTT. Protein: CASWEVLEYKKLF. The chain has TRGV9 and TRGJ1 or TRGJ2. This CDR3 has 13 amino acids. Germline CDR1 and CDR2: GITISATS and ISYDGTV (reference sequence).

Turning to this clone: The sample contains more than one DNA sequence encoding this CDR3. V gene TRGV9 combines with J gene TRGJP. CDR1 is GITISATS, CDR2 ISYDGTV, per germline (reference sequence). CDR3 size: 15 residues. J was trimmed by 7 bases and V by 5 bases; bases with no gene match: 5. The CDR3 region is CALWVRELGKKIKVF. CDR3 bases: TGTGCCTTGTGGGTGAGGGAGTTGGGCAAAAAAATCAAGGTATTT.

As regards this clone: This could be a read error, since a much larger clone is one nucleotide away. The V and J genes are TRGV9 and TRGJP. The CDR3 totals 16 residues. From germline, CDR1 is GITISATS and CDR2 ISYDGTV (reference sequence). The J segment lost 9 bases and the V segment lost 0 bases, leaving 5 bases of the junction unmatched. DNA of the CDR3: TGTGCCTTGTGGGAGGTGATAGCGTTGGGCAAAAAAATCAAGGTATTT. This codes for CALWEVIALGKKIKVF.

This clone is termed large (0.1 to 1%). The same CDR3 is also encoded by other DNA sequences in this sample. The chain employs TRGV9 and TRGJP. Germline-derived CDR1 and CDR2 are GITISATS and ISYDGTV (reference sequence). V trimming: 2 bases; J trimming: 4 bases; junction bases outside the gene matches: 2. CDR3 size: 16 residues. CDR3 in amino acids: CALWEEQELGKKIKVF. As DNA, the CDR3 is TGTGCCTTGTGGGAGGAACAAGAGTTGGGCAAAAAAATCAAGGTATTT.

The chain is built from TRGV9 and TRGJP1. J lost 6 bases, V lost 8 bases, and 3 bases had no gene match. The germline V gene encodes CDR1 GITISATS and CDR2 ISYDGTV (reference sequence). The CDR3 is 11 amino acids. The CDR3 bases are TGTGCCTTGTCCTCTGGTTGGTTCAAGATATTT. It is translated as CALSSGWFKIF.